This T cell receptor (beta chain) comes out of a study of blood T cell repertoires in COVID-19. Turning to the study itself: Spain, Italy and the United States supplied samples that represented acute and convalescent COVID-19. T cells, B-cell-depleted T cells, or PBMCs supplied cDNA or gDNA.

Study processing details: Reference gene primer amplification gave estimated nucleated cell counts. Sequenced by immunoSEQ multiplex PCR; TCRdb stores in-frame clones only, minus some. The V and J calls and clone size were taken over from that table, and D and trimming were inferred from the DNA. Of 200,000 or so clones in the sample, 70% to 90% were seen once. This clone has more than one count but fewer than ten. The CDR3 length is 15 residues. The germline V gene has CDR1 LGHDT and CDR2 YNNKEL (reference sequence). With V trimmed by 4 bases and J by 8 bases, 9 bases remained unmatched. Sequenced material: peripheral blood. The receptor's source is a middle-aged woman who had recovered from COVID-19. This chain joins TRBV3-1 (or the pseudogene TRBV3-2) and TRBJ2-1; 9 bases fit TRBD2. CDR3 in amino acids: CASSLSGLAVDEQFF. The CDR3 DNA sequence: TGTGCCAGCAGCCTTTCGGGACTAGCAGTGGATGAGCAGTTCTTC.